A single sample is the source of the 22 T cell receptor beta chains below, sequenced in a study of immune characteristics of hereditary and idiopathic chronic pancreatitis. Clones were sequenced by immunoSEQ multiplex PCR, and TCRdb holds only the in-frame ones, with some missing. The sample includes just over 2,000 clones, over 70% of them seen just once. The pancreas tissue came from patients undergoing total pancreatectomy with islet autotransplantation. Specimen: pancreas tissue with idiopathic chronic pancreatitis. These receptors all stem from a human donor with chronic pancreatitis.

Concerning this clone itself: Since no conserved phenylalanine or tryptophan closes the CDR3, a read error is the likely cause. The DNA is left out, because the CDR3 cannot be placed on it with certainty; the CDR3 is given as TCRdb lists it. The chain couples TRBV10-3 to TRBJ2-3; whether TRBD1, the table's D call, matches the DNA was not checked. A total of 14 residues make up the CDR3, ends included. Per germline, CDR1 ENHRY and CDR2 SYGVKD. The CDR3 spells CAISEADRADPHSL.

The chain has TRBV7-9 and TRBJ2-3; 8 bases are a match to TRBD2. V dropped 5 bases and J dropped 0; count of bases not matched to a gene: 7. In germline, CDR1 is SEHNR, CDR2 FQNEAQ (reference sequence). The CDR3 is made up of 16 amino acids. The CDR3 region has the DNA TGTGCCAGCAGCAAAACACCTAGCGGGAGCACAGATACGCAGTATTTT. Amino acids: CASSKTPSGSTDTQYF.

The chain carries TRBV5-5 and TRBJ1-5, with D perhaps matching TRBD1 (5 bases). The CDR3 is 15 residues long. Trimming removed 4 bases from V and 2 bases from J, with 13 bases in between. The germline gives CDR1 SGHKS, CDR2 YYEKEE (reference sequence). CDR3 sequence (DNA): TGTGCCAGCAGCCCAATGGGGCGGCGCAATCAGCCCCAGCATTTT. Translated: CASSPMGRRNQPQHF.

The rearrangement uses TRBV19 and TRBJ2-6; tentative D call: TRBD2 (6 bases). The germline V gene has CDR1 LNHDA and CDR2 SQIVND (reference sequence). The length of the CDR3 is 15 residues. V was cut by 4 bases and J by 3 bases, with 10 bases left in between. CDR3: CASSTGEGGANVLTF. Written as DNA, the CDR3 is TGTGCCAGTAGTACGGGGGAAGGTGGGGCCAACGTCCTGACTTTC.

The CDR3 is CASSAGQAYTEAFF. In DNA, the CDR3 is TGTGCCAGCAGTGCGGGACAGGCGTACACTGAAGCTTTCTTT. The V call is TRBV27, the J call TRBJ1-1; 8 bases are shared with TRBD1. V lost 5 bases and J lost 3; bases outside the gene matches: 5. The CDR3 covers 14 residues. Germline assignment: CDR1 MNHEY and CDR2 SMNVEV (reference sequence).

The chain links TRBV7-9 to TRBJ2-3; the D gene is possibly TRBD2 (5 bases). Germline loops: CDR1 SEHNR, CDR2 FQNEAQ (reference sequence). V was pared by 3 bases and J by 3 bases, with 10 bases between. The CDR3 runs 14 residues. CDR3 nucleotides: TGTGCCAGCAGCTTGTTTGGAGGTACAGATACGCAGTATTTT. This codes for CASSLFGGTDTQYF.

CDR3 amino acids: CASSTAAEGGNQPQHF. In DNA form, the CDR3 reads TGTGCCAGCAGCACAGCGGCAGAGGGCGGCAATCAGCCCCAGCATTTT. The V and J genes are TRBV3-1 (or the pseudogene TRBV3-2) and TRBJ1-5; D not certain. The germline V and J ends were trimmed by 5 bases and 2 bases, with 16 bases remaining between them. Looked up from germline, CDR1 is LGHDT and CDR2 is YNNKEL (reference sequence). This CDR3 has 16 amino acids.

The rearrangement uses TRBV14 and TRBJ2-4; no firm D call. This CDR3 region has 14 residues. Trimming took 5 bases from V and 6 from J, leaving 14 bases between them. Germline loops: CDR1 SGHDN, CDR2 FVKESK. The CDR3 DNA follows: TGTGCCAGCAGCACCCGGAATTCAGTAAACATTCAGTACTTC. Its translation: CASSTRNSVNIQYF.

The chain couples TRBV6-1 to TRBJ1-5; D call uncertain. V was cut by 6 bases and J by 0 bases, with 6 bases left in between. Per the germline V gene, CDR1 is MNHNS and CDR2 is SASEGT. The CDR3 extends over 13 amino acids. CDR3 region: CASRGYSNQPQHF. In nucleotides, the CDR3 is TGTGCCAGCAGGGGTTATAGCAATCAGCCCCAGCATTTT.

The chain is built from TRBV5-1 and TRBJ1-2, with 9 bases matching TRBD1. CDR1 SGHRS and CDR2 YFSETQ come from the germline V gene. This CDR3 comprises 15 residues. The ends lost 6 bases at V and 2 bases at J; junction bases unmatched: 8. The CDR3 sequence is CASTGQGRGNYGYTF. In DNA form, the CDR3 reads TGCGCCAGCACGGGACAGGGTAGGGGAAACTATGGCTACACCTTC.

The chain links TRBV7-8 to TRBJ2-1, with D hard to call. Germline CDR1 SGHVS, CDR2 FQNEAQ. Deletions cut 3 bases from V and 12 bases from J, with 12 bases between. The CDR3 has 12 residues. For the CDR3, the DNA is TGTGCCAGCAGCTTCGGATCGAGAGGGCAGTTCTTC. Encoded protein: CASSFGSRGQFF.

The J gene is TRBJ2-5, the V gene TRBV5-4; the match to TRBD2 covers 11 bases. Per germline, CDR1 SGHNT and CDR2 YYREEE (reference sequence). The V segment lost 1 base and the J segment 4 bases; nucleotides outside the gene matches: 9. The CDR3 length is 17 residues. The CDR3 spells CASSLSYSGGAGETQYF. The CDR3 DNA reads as TGTGCCAGCAGCTTGTCGTATAGCGGGGGGGCCGGAGAGACCCAGTACTTC.

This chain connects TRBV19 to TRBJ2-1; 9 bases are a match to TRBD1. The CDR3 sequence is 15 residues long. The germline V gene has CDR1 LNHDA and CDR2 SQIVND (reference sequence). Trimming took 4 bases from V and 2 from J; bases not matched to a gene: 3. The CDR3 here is CASSKQGATYNEQFF. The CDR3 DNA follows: TGTGCCAGTAGTAAACAGGGGGCCACCTACAATGAGCAGTTCTTC.

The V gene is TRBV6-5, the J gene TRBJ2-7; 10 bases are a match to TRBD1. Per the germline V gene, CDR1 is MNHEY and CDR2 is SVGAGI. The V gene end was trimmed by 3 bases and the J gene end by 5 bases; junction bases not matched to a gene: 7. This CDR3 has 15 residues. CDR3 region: CASSYHRQGANEQYF. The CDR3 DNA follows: TGTGCCAGCAGTTATCACAGACAGGGGGCAAACGAGCAGTACTTC.

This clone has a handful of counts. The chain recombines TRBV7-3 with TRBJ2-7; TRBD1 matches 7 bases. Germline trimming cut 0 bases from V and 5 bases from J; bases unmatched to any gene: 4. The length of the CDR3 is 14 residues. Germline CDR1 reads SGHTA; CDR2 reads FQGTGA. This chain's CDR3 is CASSLTNQGDEQYF. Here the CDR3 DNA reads TGTGCCAGCAGCTTAACTAATCAGGGGGACGAGCAGTACTTC.

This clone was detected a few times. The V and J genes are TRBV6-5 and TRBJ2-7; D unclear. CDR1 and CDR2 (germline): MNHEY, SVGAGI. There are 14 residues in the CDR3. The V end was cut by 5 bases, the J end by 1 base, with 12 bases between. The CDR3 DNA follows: TGTGCCAGCAGTCAGGTTCCCGATTCCTACGAGCAGTACTTC. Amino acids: CASSQVPDSYEQYF.

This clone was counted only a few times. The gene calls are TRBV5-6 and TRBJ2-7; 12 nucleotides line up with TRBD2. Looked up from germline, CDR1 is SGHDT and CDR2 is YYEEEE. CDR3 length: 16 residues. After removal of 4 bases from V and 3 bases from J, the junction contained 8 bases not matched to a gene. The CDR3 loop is CASSRRLAGVVYEQYF. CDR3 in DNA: TGTGCCAGCAGCCGACGACTAGCGGGAGTGGTCTACGAGCAGTACTTC.

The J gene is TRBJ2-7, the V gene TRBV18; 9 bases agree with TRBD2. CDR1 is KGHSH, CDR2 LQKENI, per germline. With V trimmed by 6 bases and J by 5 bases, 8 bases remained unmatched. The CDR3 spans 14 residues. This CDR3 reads CASSPAGGYHEQYF. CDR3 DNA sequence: TGTGCCAGCTCCCCTGCGGGAGGGTACCACGAGCAGTACTTC.

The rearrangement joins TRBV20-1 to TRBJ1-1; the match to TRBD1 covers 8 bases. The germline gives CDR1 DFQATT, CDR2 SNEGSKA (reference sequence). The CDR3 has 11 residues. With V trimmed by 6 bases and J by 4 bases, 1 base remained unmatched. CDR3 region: CSATGGTEAFF. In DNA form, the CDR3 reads TGCAGTGCAACAGGGGGCACTGAAGCTTTCTTT.

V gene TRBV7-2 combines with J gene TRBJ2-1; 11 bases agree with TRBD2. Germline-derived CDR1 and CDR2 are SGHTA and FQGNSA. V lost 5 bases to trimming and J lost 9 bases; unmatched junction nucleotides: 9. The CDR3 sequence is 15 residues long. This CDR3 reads CASSLSGGAGVEQFF. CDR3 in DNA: TGTGCCAGCAGCCTTAGCGGGGGGGCCGGCGTTGAGCAGTTCTTC.

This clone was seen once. The CDR3 DNA is TGTGCCTGGAGAGGTTACAATGAGCAGTTCTTC. Translating gives CAWRGYNEQFF. V is TRBV30 and J is TRBJ2-1; no clear D. This CDR3 region has 11 residues. Trimming removed 3 bases from V and 4 bases from J, with 4 bases in between. Germline loops: CDR1 GTSNPN, CDR2 SVGIG (reference sequence).

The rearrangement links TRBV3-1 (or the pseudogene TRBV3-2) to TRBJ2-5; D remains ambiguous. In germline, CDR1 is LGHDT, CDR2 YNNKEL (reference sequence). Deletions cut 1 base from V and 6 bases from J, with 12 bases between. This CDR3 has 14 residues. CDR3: CASSQGASLQTQYF. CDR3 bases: TGTGCCAGCAGCCAAGGGGCTAGTTTACAGACCCAGTACTTC.